This TCR beta chain was found in a study of T cell responses to AZD1222 COVID-19 vaccine. Findings of the study overall: Seropositive status at baseline applied to only five to seven AZD1222 recipients. Repertoire sampling was restricted to post-peak T cell response timepoints.

The germline V gene encodes CDR1 DFQATT and CDR2 SNEGSKA (reference sequence). Trimming took 3 bases from V and 3 from J; bases not matched to a gene: 8. The CDR3 length is 17 residues. To note about this clone: Its antigen is unknown.

The protocol was immunoSEQ multiplex PCR, while the TCRdb copy is restricted to in-frame clones and leaves out a portion. This repertoire shows about 140,000 clones, less than 95% found once; its top ten account for roughly 7.6%. The chain uses TRBV20-1 and TRBJ2-1; 13 nucleotides agree with TRBD2. The TCR originated in an adult who received the MenACWY meningococcal vaccine as a control. This specimen was peripheral blood, taken 28 days after the second dose of the MenACWY control vaccine. The CDR3 is CSASWWTSGSGYNEQFF. CDR3 nucleotides: TGCAGTGCTAGTTGGTGGACTAGCGGGAGCGGCTACAATGAGCAGTTCTTC.